The present entry profiles one T cell receptor (beta chain) with its context. V lost 4 bases and J 3 bases, leaving 12 bases between the germline ends. Germline CDR1 reads LGHNA; CDR2 reads YSLEER. The CDR3 is 14 amino acids. The data were taken from a study of blood T cell repertoires in COVID-19. The data were produced by immunoSEQ multiplex PCR, yet TCRdb's version contains in-frame clones alone and is incomplete. The sample carries about 160,000 clones, around 84% recorded once. Sequencing was performed on peripheral blood. This clonotype was sampled from a human donor with acute or convalescent COVID-19. The donor label of this sample is uncertain. This chain joins TRBV4-3 and TRBJ1-1, with D uncertain. The CDR3 reads CASSRGLVDTEAFF. The DNA for the CDR3 is TGCGCCAGCAGCCGAGGGCTCGTAGACACTGAAGCTTTCTTT.